This T cell receptor (beta chain) was identified during a study of low-dose radiotherapy and immunotherapy resistance in tumors (dated by TCRdb to the early 2020s). Background for the entire study: In Cohort 1, each fraction delivered 0.5 Gy every 2 weeks, and the prescribed total PTV dose was 6.5 Gy. Eight patients were included in the translational analysis: three from the first dose cohort and the first five from the second dose cohort. Every two weeks, patients got intravenous cyclophosphamide at 200 mg/m2, given one day ahead of each radiation and immunotherapy administration. Patients took aspirin 300 mg orally once daily for four cycles, starting on cycle 1 day 1. Cohort 2 received 1 Gy per fraction every two weeks, with a total of 13 Gy over 26 weeks. Trial participants were not randomized into treatment groups. Nivolumab was administered intravenously as a 240 mg flat dose every two weeks, and ipilimumab was administered intravenously at 1 mg/kg every six weeks.

Donors were enrolled in RACIN, a single-arm phase I dose-escalation trial combining nivolumab, ipilimumab, aspirin, low-dose cyclophosphamide and low-dose radiotherapy. Patients were eligible if they had advanced solid tumors that were TIL-negative. The CDR3, cysteine through phenylalanine, is 14 amino acids long. Only the CDR3 region is kept as DNA, spanning 42 bases read in frame from base 1. V and J are trimmed by 3 bases and 9 bases, and the gene matches miss 4 bases of the junction. From the germline V gene, CDR1 is SNHLY and CDR2 is FYNNEI. To make first-strand cDNA, Superscript III was used along with a set of TRAV- and TRBV-specific primers so that both the TCRalpha and TCRbeta chains were covered. TCRs were amplified for around 20 PCR cycles with Phusion, using a constant-region primer paired with the adapter attached to the V primers. The MessageAmp II aRNA Amplification Kit was used to amplify the isolated mRNA, with in vitro transcription run for approximately 15 hours at 37 degrees C. The Dynabeads mRNA DIRECT Purification Kit was used to isolate the mRNA for TCR sequencing. Indexed Illumina adapters were added in a second Phusion PCR of 25 cycles, after which AMPure XP beads were used to purify the products. As for the authors' bioinformatics: Custom Perl scripts pooled TCR sequences encoding the same protein, removed out-of-frame sequences and computed each clonotype's abundance. The analysis excluded TCR sequences that were supported by just one read. Among the metrics used to describe the repertoires were Shannon entropy, Gini index, clonality, richness, and the frequency of TCRs shared between repertoires. In TCRdb, the public reads were trimmed at Q25 with fastp and aligned with MiXCR, with productive beta chains retained. Each entry is one CDR3 protein sequence, shown with its most common DNA and genes. TCRdb's processing, not the study's, gives the V and J calls here. Recorded for this sample are 9,500 to 10,000 distinct CDR3 sequences; about 68% of them occurred a single time. Of the sample, over 1.1% is held by the ten largest clones.

About this clonotype itself: Its antigen remains undetermined. Base qualities are missing; no much larger clone stands one base away.

This receptor was taken from a human donor with advanced metastatic prostate, ovarian, gallbladder or colorectal cancer (not recorded which). This table probably holds off-target reads from a library built for another chain. The chain is made from TRBV2 and TRBJ2-3; 12 bases in the middle match TRBD2. The CDR3 reads CASSETSGGGTQYF. The base sequence is TGTGCCAGCAGTGAGACTAGCGGGGGAGGAACGCAGTATTTT.